What follows are 18 T cell receptor beta chains derived from one specimen sequenced in a study of T cell repertoires in cytomegalovirus infection. These TCRs are of unknown antigen specificity. Each CDR3 protein gets one entry after TCRdb re-called the reads with MiXCR. The profile shows around 430,000 distinct CDR3 sequences, roughly 43% of them singletons. Here the sequenced sample was cultured PBMCs, taken from culture after CMV antigen stimulation. The origin of the receptors is a human donor in good health (CMV status not recorded). Some clones in this sample may be carry-over from other donors' samples.

The V gene is TRBV6-5, the J gene TRBJ2-2; TRBD2 might be the D (5 bases). Trimming removed 5 bases at V and 6 bases at J, with 13 bases between. The CDR3 has 14 residues. Per the germline V gene, CDR1 is MNHEY and CDR2 is SVGAGI. The CDR3 region has the DNA TGTGCCAGCAGTAGACCCGGGCGGGCCGGGGAGCTGTTTTTT. This sequence encodes CASSRPGRAGELFF.

CDR3 nucleotide sequence: TGTGCCAGCAGCCCCTGGACAACCCAAGAGACCCAGTACTTC. Residues: CASSPWTTQETQYF. This sequence joins TRBV7-9 and TRBJ2-5; perhaps TRBD1 as D (5 bases). Trimming removed 5 bases at V and 1 base at J, with 11 bases between. CDR1 SEHNR and CDR2 FQNEAQ come from the germline V gene (reference sequence). The CDR3 contains 14 residues. Together with reference TRBV7-9 and TRBJ2-5, the CDR3 gives the full variable domain: DTGVSQNPRHKITKRGQNVTFRCDPISEHNRLYWYRQTLGQGPEFLTYFQNEAQLEKSRLLSDRFSAERPKGSFSTLEIQRTEQGDSAMYLCASSPWTTQETQYFGPGTRLLVL.

V gene TRBV5-8 combines with J gene TRBJ1-4; TRBD1 aligns across 8 bases. The germline CDR1 and CDR2 sequences are SGHTS and YDEGEE. Trimming cost V 4 bases and J 5 bases; bases outside gene matches: 10. This CDR3 is built from 16 residues. CDR3 coding DNA: TGTGCCAGCAGCGCCTCCTGGACAGGGCGGAATGAAAAACTGTTTTTT. Its protein is CASSASWTGRNEKLFF.

This clonotype was seen repeatedly, ten times or more. The chain combines TRBV7-2 with TRBJ2-7; D gene uncertain. V was shortened by 5 bases and J by 2 bases, with 16 bases between the two germline ends. Germline CDR1 is SGHTA and CDR2 is FQGNSA. The CDR3 extends over 15 amino acids. The CDR3 here is CASSLRPKGPYEQYF. Written as DNA, the CDR3 is TGTGCCAGCAGCCTAAGACCCAAGGGCCCCTACGAGCAGTACTTC. The complete variable domain, with remaining parts taken from reference TRBV7-2 and TRBJ2-7, reads GAGVSQSPSNKVTEKGKDVELRCDPISGHTALYWYRQSLGQGLEFLIYFQGNSAPDKSGLPSDRFSAERTGGSVSTLTIQRTQQEDSAVYLCASSLRPKGPYEQYFGPGTRLTVT.

This clonotype showed up just a few times. V gene TRBV7-2 combines with J gene TRBJ2-3; D unclear. V lost 2 bases, J lost 1 base, and 13 bases lay in between. Germline lookup yields CDR1 SGHTA and CDR2 FQGNSA. The CDR3 is 16 residues long. CDR3 residues: CASSLSPIGGTDTQYF. CDR3 DNA: TGTGCCAGCAGCTTAAGCCCGATTGGGGGCACAGATACGCAGTATTTT.

CDR3 sequence: CASSLVAGISYEQYF. In DNA, the CDR3 is TGTGCCAGCAGCTTAGTCGCGGGGATCTCCTACGAGCAGTACTTC. The rearrangement joins TRBV11-2 to TRBJ2-7, with D perhaps matching TRBD2 (6 bases). Germline V gene data show CDR1 as SGHAT and CDR2 as FQNNGV. The CDR3 contains 15 residues. V lost 1 base and J 0 bases, leaving 10 bases between the germline ends. Filled out from reference TRBV11-2 and TRBJ2-7, the complete variable domain reads EAGVAQSPRYKIIEKRQSVAFWCNPISGHATLYWYQQILGQGPKLLIQFQNNGVVDDSQLPKDRFSAERLKGVDSTLKIQPAKLEDSAVYLCASSLVAGISYEQYFGPGTRLTVT.

In its sample, this clonotype was seen once. The chain combines TRBV6-2 or TRBV6-3 with TRBJ1-2; the D gene is possibly TRBD1 (5 bases). CDR1 is MNHEY, CDR2 SVGEGT, per germline. There are 15 residues in the CDR3. V lost 4 bases and J 4 bases, leaving 16 bases between the germline ends. The CDR3 DNA follows: TGTGCCAGCAGTTCACGGGACGGAGGCCGCTATGGCTACACCTTC. This sequence encodes CASSSRDGGRYGYTF.

This chain connects TRBV12-3 or TRBV12-4 to TRBJ1-5; TRBD1 is a possible D gene (6 bases). V was pared by 6 bases and J by 10 bases, with 19 bases between. This CDR3 comprises 14 residues. The CDR3 spells CASRSRGGPYPQHF. DNA of the CDR3: TGTGCCAGCAGATCCCGGGGGGGGCCGTATCCCCAGCATTTT.

This clonotype was recorded a few times. The V call is TRBV7-8, the J call TRBJ2-5, with a possible D match to TRBD2 (5 bases). Per germline, CDR1 SGHVS and CDR2 FQNEAQ. Trimming cost V 5 bases and J 4 bases, with 14 bases left between them. This CDR3 is 14 amino acids long. The CDR3 DNA is TGTGCCAGCAGCCCGCCGGGGTTGGGAGAGACCCAGTACTTC. Protein product: CASSPPGLGETQYF.

This clonotype was recorded a few times. The rearrangement joins TRBV7-2 to TRBJ2-7; possibly TRBD2 for D (6 bases). The CDR3 is 13 residues long. Trimming removed 9 bases from V and 4 bases from J, with 16 bases in between. Germline V gene data show CDR1 as SGHTA and CDR2 as FQGNSA. The CDR3 is CASSRDSAYEQYF. The CDR3 coding sequence is TGTGCCAGTTCCCGGGACTCTGCTTACGAGCAGTACTTC.

The chain is built from TRBV6-6 and TRBJ1-2; no reliable D call. This CDR3 has 13 residues. Germline CDR1 and CDR2: MNHNY and SVGAGI (reference sequence). Trimming stripped 0 bases from V and 7 bases from J, with 9 bases between. CDR3 sequence reads: CASSYSRRSGYTF. The CDR3, as DNA: TGTGCCAGCAGTTACTCGAGGCGGAGTGGCTACACCTTC.

Turning to this clonotype: At one boundary the junction diverges from the germline segment, which might be a read error. The rearrangement joins TRBV20-1 to TRBJ1-5, with 7 positions matching TRBD1. The germline CDR1 and CDR2 sequences are DFQATT and SNEGSKA (reference sequence). This CDR3 has 13 amino acids. This chain's CDR3 is CSASRDSDHPQHF. DNA of the CDR3: TGCAGTGCTAGTAGGGACAGTGATCACCCCCAGCATTTT.

This clonotype was seen more than once but under ten times. J is TRBJ2-4 and V is TRBV7-2; 7 bases match TRBD2. Germline trimming cut 3 bases from V and 0 bases from J; bases unmatched to any gene: 2. CDR1 and CDR2 (germline): SGHTA, FQGNSA. This CDR3 contains 15 residues. Here the CDR3 reads CASSLGGEAKNIQYF. The CDR3 DNA sequence: TGTGCCAGCAGCTTGGGGGGGGAAGCCAAAAACATTCAGTACTTC.

V is TRBV6-6 and J is TRBJ2-3, with D possibly matching TRBD2 (7 bases). Germline CDR1 reads MNHNY; CDR2 reads SVGAGI (reference sequence). The V end was cut by 2 bases, the J end by 2 bases, with 11 bases between. The CDR3 has 15 residues. The CDR3 region is CASSYGGALTDTQYF. CDR3 DNA: TGTGCCAGCAGTTACGGGGGGGCCCTCACAGATACGCAGTATTTT.

The chain recombines TRBV2 with TRBJ2-1, with D unresolved. CDR1 is SNHLY and CDR2 is FYNNEI in the germline V gene. The V end was cut by 4 bases, the J end by 2 bases, with 12 bases between. The CDR3 contains 15 residues. CDR3 in DNA: TGTGCCAGCAGTGGGTCTATTATGGCCTACAATGAGCAGTTCTTC. It specifies CASSGSIMAYNEQFF.

The gene calls are TRBV2 and TRBJ1-3; 8 bases line up with TRBD1. Per germline, CDR1 SNHLY and CDR2 FYNNEI. This CDR3 region has 14 residues. Trimming took 7 bases from V and 0 from J; bases not matched to a gene: 2. The CDR3 reads CASITGGSGNTIYF. The CDR3 DNA sequence: TGTGCCAGCATCACAGGGGGCTCTGGAAACACCATATATTTT.

This clonotype appeared once. The CDR3 loop reads CASSLEGSTSYEQYF. For the CDR3, the DNA is TGTGCCAGCAGCTTGGAGGGGTCTACTAGCTACGAGCAGTACTTC. The rearrangement uses TRBV5-6 and TRBJ2-7; D assignment may be TRBD1 or TRBD2 (5 bases each). This CDR3 comprises 15 residues. V lost 0 bases to trimming and J lost 3 bases, with 13 bases between them. Germline V gene data show CDR1 as SGHDT and CDR2 as YYEEEE.

The chain is built from TRBV4-1 and TRBJ2-7, with D uncertain. Germline CDR1 reads MGHRA; CDR2 reads YSYEKL. V lost 1 base to trimming and J lost 7 bases, with 14 bases between them. The CDR3 is made up of 14 amino acids. Here the CDR3 reads CASSQVFGVVEQYF. CDR3 sequence (DNA): TGCGCCAGCAGCCAAGTATTTGGTGTGGTTGAGCAGTACTTC.